These 19 T cell receptor beta chains were all obtained from the same sample, sequenced in a study of immune evolution from preneoplasia to lung adenocarcinoma. Assay used: immunoSEQ multiplex PCR; TCRdb lists only in-frame clones, some missing. Of 5,000 or so clones listed, under 85% are singletons. The sample consisted of FFPE minimally invasive lung adenocarcinoma tissue. The receptor source for this set is a person between 55 and 80 years old with lung adenocarcinoma.

The chain has TRBV5-1 and TRBJ2-5; no definite D call. The V gene lost 0 bases and the J gene lost 13 bases, with 16 bases spanning the gap. Germline assignment: CDR1 SGHRS and CDR2 YFSETQ. CDR3 length: 13 amino acids. The DNA of the CDR3 is TGCGCCAGCAGCTTGGCCAATGGCAGTCCTCGGTACTTC. Protein: CASSLANGSPRYF.

This chain uses TRBV11-2 with TRBJ1-2; no clear D. CDR1 and CDR2 (germline): SGHAT, FQNNGV. Trimming shortened V by 5 bases and J by 1 base, and 14 bases separated the two germline ends. The CDR3 is 15 amino acids. As DNA, the CDR3 is TGTGCCAGCAGCCTGTTTTTGGGAGATAACTATGGCTACACCTTC. It is translated as CASSLFLGDNYGYTF.

The chain employs TRBV6-6 and TRBJ2-7; 8 nucleotides match TRBD2. Germline V lookup: CDR1 MNHNY, CDR2 SVGAGI (reference sequence). J was trimmed by 0 bases and V by 6 bases; bases with no gene match: 7. The CDR3 is 15 amino acids. The CDR3 reads CASSPTSGISYEQYF. The CDR3 DNA reads TGTGCCAGCAGCCCAACTAGCGGCATCTCCTACGAGCAGTACTTC.

The V and J genes are TRBV6-1 and TRBJ1-2, with D uncertain. The CDR3 runs to 11 residues. Germline V gene data show CDR1 as MNHNS and CDR2 as SASEGT. Trimming stripped 2 bases from V and 7 bases from J, with 5 bases between. The DNA of the CDR3 is TGTGCCAGCAGTGAATTTGTTGGCTACACCTTC. This translates into CASSEFVGYTF.

To note about this clone: No DNA is shown, since the ends of the CDR3 on it are uncertain; the CDR3 is the one TCRdb lists. The chain has TRBV21-1 and TRBJ2-3; TRBD1 is the table's D call and was not checked against the DNA. TRBV21-1 counts as a pseudogene. The CDR3 comprises 18 residues, both ends counted. The chain's CDR3 is CASSKVGTGTGLTDTQYF.

The rearrangement links TRBV7-9 to TRBJ2-3; 15 nucleotides match TRBD2. The CDR3 contains 17 residues. The germline gives CDR1 SEHNR, CDR2 FQNEAQ (reference sequence). Trimming took 4 bases from V and 3 from J; bases not matched to a gene: 5. The CDR3 is CASSSGLAGGPTDTQYF. The CDR3 DNA sequence: TGTGCCAGCAGCTCAGGACTAGCGGGAGGGCCGACAGATACGCAGTATTTT.

The chain joins TRBV7-8 to TRBJ2-3, with D perhaps TRBD1 or TRBD2 (6 bases each). From germline, CDR1 is SGHVS and CDR2 FQNEAQ. This CDR3 is 14 amino acids long. Trimming pared 1 base from V and 11 bases from J, leaving 16 bases between. Here the CDR3 DNA reads TGTGCCAGCAGCTTAGTACAGGGAGGTCGAGGGCAGTATTTT. This codes for CASSLVQGGRGQYF.

Within the sample, this clone is large (0.1 to 1%). This rearrangement joins TRBV19 to TRBJ2-5; perhaps TRBD1 as D (6 bases). The CDR3 is 13 residues long. The V gene lost 5 bases and the J gene lost 2 bases, with 9 bases spanning the gap. Per the germline V gene, CDR1 is LNHDA and CDR2 is SQIVND (reference sequence). CDR3 coding DNA: TGTGCCAGTAGTTGGACAGTGCAAGAGACCCAGTACTTC. Translated, it gives CASSWTVQETQYF.

J is TRBJ1-2 and V is TRBV5-1; 11 nucleotides line up with TRBD1. Per the germline V gene, CDR1 is SGHRS and CDR2 is YFSETQ. V was clipped by 4 bases and J by 8 bases; unmatched bases: 7. The CDR3 spans 14 residues. CDR3 in DNA: TGCGCCAGCAGCAGAGGGACAGGGGGTACCGGCTACACCTTC. Its translation: CASSRGTGGTGYTF. The full variable domain, with the rest looked up from reference TRBV5-1 and TRBJ1-2, is KAGVTQTPRYLIKTRGQQVTLSCSPISGHRSVSWYQQTPGQGLQFLFEYFSETQRNKGNFPGRFSGRQFSNSRSEMNVSTLELGDSALYLCASSRGTGGTGYTFGSGTRLTVV.

J is TRBJ2-7 and V is TRBV10-3; a possible D gene is TRBD1 (5 bases). There are 13 residues in the CDR3. Germline CDR1 and CDR2: ENHRY and SYGVKD. Trimming cost V 4 bases and J 3 bases, with 10 bases left between them. The CDR3 DNA follows: TGTGCCATCAGTGTTGCCAGGGTCTACGAGCAGTACTTC. This sequence encodes CAISVARVYEQYF.

This rearrangement joins TRBV19 to TRBJ1-2, with a possible D match to TRBD1 (6 bases). V was clipped by 9 bases and J by 3 bases, with 11 bases between them. From germline, CDR1 is LNHDA and CDR2 SQIVND (reference sequence). This CDR3 comprises 12 residues. CDR3 sequence: CASGRGDYGYTF. The CDR3 DNA is TGTGCCAGCGGCAGGGGAGACTATGGCTACACCTTC.

V usage is TRBV27 and J usage is TRBJ2-7, with 14 bases aligning to TRBD2. The J segment lost 4 bases and the V segment lost 6 bases, leaving 5 bases of the junction unmatched. This CDR3 is built from 15 residues. Germline V CDR1 and CDR2: MNHEY, SMNVEV (reference sequence). CDR3 nucleotides: TGTGCCAGCAGACCGGGACTAGCGGGAGTATACGAGCAGTACTTC. Its protein is CASRPGLAGVYEQYF.

The V call is TRBV30, the J call TRBJ2-1; 14 bases are shared with TRBD2. The CDR3 totals 15 residues. V lost 4 bases to trimming and J lost 8 bases; unmatched junction nucleotides: 7. Germline-derived CDR1 and CDR2 are GTSNPN and SVGIG (reference sequence). CDR3 nucleotide sequence: TGTGCCTGGATAGGGGGACTAGCGGGAGACTATGAGCAGTTCTTC. Translated: CAWIGGLAGDYEQFF.

V usage is TRBV11-2 and J usage is TRBJ1-5, with TRBD1 identical over 7 bases. This CDR3 is 16 amino acids long. The germline gives CDR1 SGHAT, CDR2 FQNNGV. J gave up 1 base and V 5 bases, and 8 bases lay outside the gene matches. The CDR3 nucleotides are TGTGCCAGCAGCCAATCGGGACAGATGAGCAATCAGCCCCAGCATTTT. It is translated as CASSQSGQMSNQPQHF.

This clone was counted a single time. The chain recombines TRBV9 with TRBJ1-1; D is ambiguous. Trimming stripped 3 bases from V and 3 bases from J, with 6 bases between. The CDR3 runs 12 residues. Germline CDR1 and CDR2: SGDLS and YYNGEE. This chain's CDR3 is CASSGPDTEAFF. The CDR3 DNA follows: TGTGCCAGCAGCGGCCCCGACACTGAAGCTTTCTTT. Complete variable domain (other parts from reference TRBV9 and TRBJ1-1): DSGVTQTPKHLITATGQRVTLRCSPRSGDLSVYWYQQSLDQGLQFLIQYYNGEERAKGNILERFSAQQFPDLHSELNLSSLELGDSALYFCASSGPDTEAFFGQGTRLTVV.

The chain couples TRBV10-3 to TRBJ2-1, with TRBD2 matching 9 bases. This CDR3 comprises 16 residues. Germline V gene sequence: CDR1 ENHRY, CDR2 SYGVKD. The V segment lost 4 bases and the J segment 7 bases; nucleotides outside the gene matches: 11. In nucleotides, the CDR3 is TGTGCCATCAGTGTTAGCGGGAGTCCTCTCGGGAATGAGCAGTTCTTC. This sequence encodes CAISVSGSPLGNEQFF.

In its sample, this clone was seen a few times. The chain joins TRBV10-2 to TRBJ2-7; maybe TRBD2 (6 bases). CDR3 length: 17 residues. V was shortened by 0 bases and J by 0 bases, with 15 bases between the two germline ends. Germline V gene lookup returns CDR1 WSHSY and CDR2 SAAADI. CDR3 in amino acids: CASSESTRGTFSYEQYF. CDR3 coding DNA: TGCGCCAGCAGTGAGTCGACTCGGGGGACGTTCTCCTACGAGCAGTACTTC.

This sequence joins TRBV10-3 and TRBJ2-2; the D is unclear. The germline V and J ends were trimmed by 4 bases and 0 bases, with 6 bases remaining between them. CDR1 is ENHRY, CDR2 SYGVKD, per germline. The CDR3 extends over 14 amino acids. This chain's CDR3 is CAISVGTNTGELFF. The DNA of the CDR3 is TGTGCCATCAGTGTGGGAACGAACACCGGGGAGCTGTTTTTT.

This clone appeared a single time. V and J are TRBV18 and TRBJ2-5; 7 bases fit TRBD2. CDR1 and CDR2 from the germline V gene are KGHSH and LQKENI. Trimming cost V 8 bases and J 5 bases; bases outside gene matches: 8. CDR3 length: 13 residues. This CDR3 reads CASNFGGSETQYF. In nucleotides, the CDR3 is TGTGCCAGCAATTTTGGCGGGAGTGAGACCCAGTACTTC.